The T cell receptor (beta chain) under discussion was sequenced for a study of molecular identifiers for immune sequencing clone quantification listed by TCRdb under 2018. With regard to the full study: For a replicate experiment, RNA from around 20,000 or 99,000 naive CD8 T cells was divided into five aliquots, of which four were sequenced. The study was a methods study using CD8 T cells to benchmark molecular-identifier clustering-based TCR repertoire sequencing (MIDCIRS) and TCR RNA copy counting.

Libraries of naive CD8 T cells were built from anywhere between about 17,000 and 1,000,000 sorted cells, with 10%, 30% or 50% of the purified RNA used. Naive CD8 T cells, defined as CD8+CD4-CCR7+CD45RA+, were FACS-sorted into RLT Plus buffer on a BD FACSAria II. To test detection sensitivity, Jurkat RNA equivalent to more than 8 TCR copies was spiked into samples of about 19,000-1,100,000 naive CD8 T cells. Enrichment of CD8 T cells was done with RosetteSep CD8+ T Cell Enrichment Cocktail plus Ficoll-Paque, and ACK red cell lysis came afterward. This clonotype was found many times. Its binding antigen is unknown. No quality values exist for individual bases; no much larger clone is one base distant. The library relied on PCR. Sequencing relied on an Illumina HiSeq 4000. Bulk TCR libraries were generated as previously described, with the TCR primers listed in Table S5 used. Purification of total RNA was performed with the Qiagen AllPrep DNA/RNA kit. Reads from multiple sequencing runs of the same library were pooled before analysis. The authors' pipeline ran thus. Reads were retained only if an exact TCR constant sequence was present, and the retained reads were trimmed to 150 nt and grouped according to their 12-nt molecular barcodes. Reads inside each barcode group were sub-clustered using a 15% Levenshtein threshold, and a quality-weighted consensus sequence was constructed for each RNA molecule. Non-functional sequences were excluded, and lower-count sequences lying one edit away from another sequence were also excluded. Barcode sub-clusters with fewer than 20% of the maximum read count were removed, based on fitting two negative binomial distributions. The public reads were reanalyzed by TCRdb: fastp trimming at Q25, MiXCR alignment, in-frame beta chains only. Every entry covers one CDR3 protein and lists the most common genes and DNA from its rows. TCRdb, not the authors, supplied the V and J calls. Within this sample are about half a million distinct CDR3 sequences, with over 20% of them counted one time only. The top ten constitute 0.7% to 0.95% of the sample.

General conclusions and limits of the study: Modeling gave 3 to 3.5 recovered TCR RNA copies per cell versus approximately 10 by digital PCR, implying about 30% capture efficiency. Highly expanded clone sizes could be underestimated if identical TCR molecules share a barcode. When barcode sub-clustering was omitted, TCR diversity was inflated by chimeric consensus sequences, with chimeras reaching as high as 47%. A single cell's worth of spiked-in Jurkat TCR RNA was reported detectable even among under 1.1 million naive CD8 T cells. Naive libraries contained spiked-in Jurkat TCR RNA (approximately nine copies' worth), which is not part of the donor repertoire. In CMV-specific effector cells, clones with more than 20 RNA copies accounted for over 97% of molecules, whereas in naive cells such clones accounted for under 1%.

The sequencing input was naive CD8+ T cells from blood, with Jurkat cell RNA spiked in. The cell subset or site label for this specimen denotes: FACS-sorted CD8+CD4-CCR7+CD45RA+ naive T cells. This clonotype was obtained from a human donor in good health. Some libraries in this study had Jurkat cell RNA spiked in.

CDR3 sequence: CSAPRQRTIYF. In nucleotides, the sequence is TGCAGTGCGCCTCGGCAACGGACCATATATTTT. The V and J genes are TRBV20-1 and TRBJ1-3, with the D gene not confidently named. V loses 6 bases of germline sequence and J loses 10 bases, and the interval between the two ends is 13 bases. There are 11 amino acids in the CDR3, from cysteine to phenylalanine inclusive. Only the CDR3 portion is preserved as DNA: 33 bases, with reading frame beginning at the first base. From the germline V gene (reference sequence), CDR1 is DFQATT and CDR2 is SNEGSKA.